The 3 T cell receptor beta chains listed next were all sequenced from one sample in a study of cytomegalovirus exposure and HLA in healthy donors. Some clones are missing from TCRdb's copy, which holds only in-frame ones; the method was immunoSEQ multiplex PCR. The sample has 190,000 or so clones; more than 65% are singletons. The sample was PBMCs. The receptors originated from a woman aged 25-40 years in good health and CMV-seropositive.

This clone was picked up one time. This chain uses TRBV25-1 with TRBJ2-3; D is unresolved. Germline V gives CDR1 MGHDK, CDR2 SYGVNS. V was pared by 1 base and J by 6 bases, with 11 bases between. The CDR3 has 14 residues. The CDR3 DNA reads as TGTGCCAGCAGTGAATTCGTAGAGTCGGATACGCAGTATTTT. Protein product: CASSEFVESDTQYF.

V gene TRBV7-2 combines with J gene TRBJ2-1, with TRBD2 identical over 8 bases. The V segment lost 2 bases and the J segment 12 bases; nucleotides outside the gene matches: 12. Germline V gene sequence: CDR1 SGHTA, CDR2 FQGNSA. The CDR3 has 15 amino acids. CDR3 residues: CASSLMPGGQEAQFF. The CDR3 DNA follows: TGTGCCAGCAGCTTAATGCCGGGAGGGCAAGAGGCGCAGTTCTTC. Looking up the rest from reference TRBV7-2 and TRBJ2-1 gives the full variable domain: GAGVSQSPSNKVTEKGKDVELRCDPISGHTALYWYRQSLGQGLEFLIYFQGNSAPDKSGLPSDRFSAERTGGSVSTLTIQRTQQEDSAVYLCASSLMPGGQEAQFFGPGTRLTVL.

V and J are TRBV7-9 and TRBJ2-1; 7 bases fit TRBD2. V was clipped by 3 bases and J by 2 bases; unmatched bases: 13. The CDR3 is 18 residues long. Germline assignment: CDR1 SEHNR and CDR2 FQNEAQ (reference sequence). The CDR3 protein is CASSFRLAQSSTYNEQFF. In DNA, the CDR3 is TGTGCCAGCAGCTTCCGACTAGCCCAATCCTCGACCTACAATGAGCAGTTCTTC.